This entry features one TCR beta chain sequence. The antigen it binds to is not known. The library came from 5' RACE. Each TCR library was prepared from 3,000 to 4,500 ng of total RNA. For each sample, cDNA was synthesized in eight separate reactions using SMARTScribe reverse transcriptase. Unique molecular identifiers containing a 6-nucleotide sample barcode were introduced through template switching during cDNA synthesis. TCRalpha and TCRbeta cDNA was amplified by two nested PCRs of roughly 15 and 9 cycles, with bead purification after each PCR. Before amplification, the cDNA was treated with uracil DNA-glycosylase and purified using the QIAquick PCR purification kit. In the second PCR, Illumina TruSeq-compatible adapters and sample-specific barcodes were added. Library quality and concentration were assessed using TapeStation and Qubit, and roughly 5 ng of each library was pooled. The pooled libraries were sequenced with 2 x 100 bp reads and custom sequencing primers on an Illumina HiSeq2500 single-index Rapid Run. For the original study's pipeline: MiGEC version 1.2.6 was used for UMI-based consensus assembly to correct PCR and sequencing errors. V(D)J alignment, clonotype assembly and CDR3 extraction were performed with MiXCR version 2.1.1. To normalise gene usage, clonotype sharing and MAIT/NKT TCR abundance, the top 1000, 10 000 and 20 000 clonotypes in each sample were analysed. After downsampling to 27 000 UMIs, diversity was calculated as the inverse Simpson index using the vegan R package. Paired Mann-Whitney U tests were applied to discordant twin pairs, and Benjamini-Hochberg correction was used for multiple testing. TCRdb reprocessed the reads and assigns one entry to each CDR3 protein sequence, leaving out DNA. The V and J calls come from TCRdb's annotation, not from the publication. Per the sample table, the count is about 420,000 distinct CDR3 sequences. The ten top clones hold 2% to 2.5% of the sample.

A 2.5 ml peripheral blood sample was drawn into PAXgene tubes per donor and stored at -80°C. Without T cell sorting, total RNA was isolated from whole blood using the PAXgene blood miRNA kit on an automated QIAcube. Deep TCRalpha and TCRbeta repertoire profiling with unique molecular barcoding was performed on peripheral blood of monozygotic twin pairs concordant or discordant for inflammatory bowel disease. Smoking habits were recorded for all twin pairs, and each individual was classified as a current, former or never smoker. This sample was included in a study of monozygotic twins with inflammatory bowel disease (dated by TCRdb to the late 2010s). Regarding the complete study: The complete study included approximately 28 monozygotic twin pairs: 19 IBD-discordant Danish pairs and nine German pairs, of which four were IBD-concordant and five were IBD-discordant. The search for disease-associated traits relied mainly on comparing, within discordant pairs, IBD patients with their genetically identical healthy co-twins. Each individual had, on average, about 151 000 unique TCRalpha sequences and 181 000 unique TCRbeta sequences available for analysis.

The CDR3 goes from the cysteine to the phenylalanine over 14 residues. No DNA is listed. Per the germline V gene (reference sequence), LGHDT is the CDR1 and YNNKEL is the CDR2. Broad study findings and their caveats: IBD patients shared fewer clonotypes with other individuals than healthy twins did, most markedly in patients showing signs of disease activity. The results gave no support for a single strong signal or clonotype linked to IBD. Distinction between different T cell subtypes could not be achieved in the analysis. A decrease in TCRbeta repertoire diversity, as measured by inverse Simpson index, was observed in IBD patients compared with their healthy co-twins. Repertoire similarity did not differ between concordant and discordant twins, possibly due to limited statistical power. Background noise and inter-individual variability may have been introduced into the repertoires by the differing immunosuppressive treatments among patients.

Recombination joined TRBV3-1 with TRBJ2-2. The sequence was obtained from a human donor with ulcerative colitis or Crohn's disease, or a healthy co-twin of an affected twin (not recorded which). The specimen sequenced was blood. CDR3 reads: CASSQKGTTGELFF.